This TCR beta chain is drawn from a study of blood T cells in healthy people across ages. Overall study results and limits: Because sorting was not performed, PBMCs prevented conclusive naive versus antigen-experienced comparison. A greater number of naive CD4+ cells and higher diversity distinguished long-lived donors from aged donors.

Then a second PCR, running roughly 7 to 11 cycles, was carried out with a sample-barcoded 5' primer and a J-beta primer mix. Using its own MiXCR run on the 5' RACE reads, TCRdb lists one record per CDR3 protein. The sample lists about 1.4 million distinct CDR3 sequences; approximately 63% were seen once. Notes on this clonotype: Its antigen is still unknown.

The specimen was blood. The receptor was isolated from a man between 18 and 29 years old in good health.

DNA of the CDR3: TGTGCCAGCAGCCCTGACAGGGTAGGGGATACCGGGGAGCTGTTTTTT. Encoded protein: CASSPDRVGDTGELFF. The rearrangement links TRBV28 to TRBJ2-2; 7 bases agree with TRBD1. The trim removed 6 bases at V and 5 bases at J, leaving 12 bases unmatched. The CDR3 has 16 amino acids. CDR1 and CDR2 (germline): MDHEN, SYDVKM.